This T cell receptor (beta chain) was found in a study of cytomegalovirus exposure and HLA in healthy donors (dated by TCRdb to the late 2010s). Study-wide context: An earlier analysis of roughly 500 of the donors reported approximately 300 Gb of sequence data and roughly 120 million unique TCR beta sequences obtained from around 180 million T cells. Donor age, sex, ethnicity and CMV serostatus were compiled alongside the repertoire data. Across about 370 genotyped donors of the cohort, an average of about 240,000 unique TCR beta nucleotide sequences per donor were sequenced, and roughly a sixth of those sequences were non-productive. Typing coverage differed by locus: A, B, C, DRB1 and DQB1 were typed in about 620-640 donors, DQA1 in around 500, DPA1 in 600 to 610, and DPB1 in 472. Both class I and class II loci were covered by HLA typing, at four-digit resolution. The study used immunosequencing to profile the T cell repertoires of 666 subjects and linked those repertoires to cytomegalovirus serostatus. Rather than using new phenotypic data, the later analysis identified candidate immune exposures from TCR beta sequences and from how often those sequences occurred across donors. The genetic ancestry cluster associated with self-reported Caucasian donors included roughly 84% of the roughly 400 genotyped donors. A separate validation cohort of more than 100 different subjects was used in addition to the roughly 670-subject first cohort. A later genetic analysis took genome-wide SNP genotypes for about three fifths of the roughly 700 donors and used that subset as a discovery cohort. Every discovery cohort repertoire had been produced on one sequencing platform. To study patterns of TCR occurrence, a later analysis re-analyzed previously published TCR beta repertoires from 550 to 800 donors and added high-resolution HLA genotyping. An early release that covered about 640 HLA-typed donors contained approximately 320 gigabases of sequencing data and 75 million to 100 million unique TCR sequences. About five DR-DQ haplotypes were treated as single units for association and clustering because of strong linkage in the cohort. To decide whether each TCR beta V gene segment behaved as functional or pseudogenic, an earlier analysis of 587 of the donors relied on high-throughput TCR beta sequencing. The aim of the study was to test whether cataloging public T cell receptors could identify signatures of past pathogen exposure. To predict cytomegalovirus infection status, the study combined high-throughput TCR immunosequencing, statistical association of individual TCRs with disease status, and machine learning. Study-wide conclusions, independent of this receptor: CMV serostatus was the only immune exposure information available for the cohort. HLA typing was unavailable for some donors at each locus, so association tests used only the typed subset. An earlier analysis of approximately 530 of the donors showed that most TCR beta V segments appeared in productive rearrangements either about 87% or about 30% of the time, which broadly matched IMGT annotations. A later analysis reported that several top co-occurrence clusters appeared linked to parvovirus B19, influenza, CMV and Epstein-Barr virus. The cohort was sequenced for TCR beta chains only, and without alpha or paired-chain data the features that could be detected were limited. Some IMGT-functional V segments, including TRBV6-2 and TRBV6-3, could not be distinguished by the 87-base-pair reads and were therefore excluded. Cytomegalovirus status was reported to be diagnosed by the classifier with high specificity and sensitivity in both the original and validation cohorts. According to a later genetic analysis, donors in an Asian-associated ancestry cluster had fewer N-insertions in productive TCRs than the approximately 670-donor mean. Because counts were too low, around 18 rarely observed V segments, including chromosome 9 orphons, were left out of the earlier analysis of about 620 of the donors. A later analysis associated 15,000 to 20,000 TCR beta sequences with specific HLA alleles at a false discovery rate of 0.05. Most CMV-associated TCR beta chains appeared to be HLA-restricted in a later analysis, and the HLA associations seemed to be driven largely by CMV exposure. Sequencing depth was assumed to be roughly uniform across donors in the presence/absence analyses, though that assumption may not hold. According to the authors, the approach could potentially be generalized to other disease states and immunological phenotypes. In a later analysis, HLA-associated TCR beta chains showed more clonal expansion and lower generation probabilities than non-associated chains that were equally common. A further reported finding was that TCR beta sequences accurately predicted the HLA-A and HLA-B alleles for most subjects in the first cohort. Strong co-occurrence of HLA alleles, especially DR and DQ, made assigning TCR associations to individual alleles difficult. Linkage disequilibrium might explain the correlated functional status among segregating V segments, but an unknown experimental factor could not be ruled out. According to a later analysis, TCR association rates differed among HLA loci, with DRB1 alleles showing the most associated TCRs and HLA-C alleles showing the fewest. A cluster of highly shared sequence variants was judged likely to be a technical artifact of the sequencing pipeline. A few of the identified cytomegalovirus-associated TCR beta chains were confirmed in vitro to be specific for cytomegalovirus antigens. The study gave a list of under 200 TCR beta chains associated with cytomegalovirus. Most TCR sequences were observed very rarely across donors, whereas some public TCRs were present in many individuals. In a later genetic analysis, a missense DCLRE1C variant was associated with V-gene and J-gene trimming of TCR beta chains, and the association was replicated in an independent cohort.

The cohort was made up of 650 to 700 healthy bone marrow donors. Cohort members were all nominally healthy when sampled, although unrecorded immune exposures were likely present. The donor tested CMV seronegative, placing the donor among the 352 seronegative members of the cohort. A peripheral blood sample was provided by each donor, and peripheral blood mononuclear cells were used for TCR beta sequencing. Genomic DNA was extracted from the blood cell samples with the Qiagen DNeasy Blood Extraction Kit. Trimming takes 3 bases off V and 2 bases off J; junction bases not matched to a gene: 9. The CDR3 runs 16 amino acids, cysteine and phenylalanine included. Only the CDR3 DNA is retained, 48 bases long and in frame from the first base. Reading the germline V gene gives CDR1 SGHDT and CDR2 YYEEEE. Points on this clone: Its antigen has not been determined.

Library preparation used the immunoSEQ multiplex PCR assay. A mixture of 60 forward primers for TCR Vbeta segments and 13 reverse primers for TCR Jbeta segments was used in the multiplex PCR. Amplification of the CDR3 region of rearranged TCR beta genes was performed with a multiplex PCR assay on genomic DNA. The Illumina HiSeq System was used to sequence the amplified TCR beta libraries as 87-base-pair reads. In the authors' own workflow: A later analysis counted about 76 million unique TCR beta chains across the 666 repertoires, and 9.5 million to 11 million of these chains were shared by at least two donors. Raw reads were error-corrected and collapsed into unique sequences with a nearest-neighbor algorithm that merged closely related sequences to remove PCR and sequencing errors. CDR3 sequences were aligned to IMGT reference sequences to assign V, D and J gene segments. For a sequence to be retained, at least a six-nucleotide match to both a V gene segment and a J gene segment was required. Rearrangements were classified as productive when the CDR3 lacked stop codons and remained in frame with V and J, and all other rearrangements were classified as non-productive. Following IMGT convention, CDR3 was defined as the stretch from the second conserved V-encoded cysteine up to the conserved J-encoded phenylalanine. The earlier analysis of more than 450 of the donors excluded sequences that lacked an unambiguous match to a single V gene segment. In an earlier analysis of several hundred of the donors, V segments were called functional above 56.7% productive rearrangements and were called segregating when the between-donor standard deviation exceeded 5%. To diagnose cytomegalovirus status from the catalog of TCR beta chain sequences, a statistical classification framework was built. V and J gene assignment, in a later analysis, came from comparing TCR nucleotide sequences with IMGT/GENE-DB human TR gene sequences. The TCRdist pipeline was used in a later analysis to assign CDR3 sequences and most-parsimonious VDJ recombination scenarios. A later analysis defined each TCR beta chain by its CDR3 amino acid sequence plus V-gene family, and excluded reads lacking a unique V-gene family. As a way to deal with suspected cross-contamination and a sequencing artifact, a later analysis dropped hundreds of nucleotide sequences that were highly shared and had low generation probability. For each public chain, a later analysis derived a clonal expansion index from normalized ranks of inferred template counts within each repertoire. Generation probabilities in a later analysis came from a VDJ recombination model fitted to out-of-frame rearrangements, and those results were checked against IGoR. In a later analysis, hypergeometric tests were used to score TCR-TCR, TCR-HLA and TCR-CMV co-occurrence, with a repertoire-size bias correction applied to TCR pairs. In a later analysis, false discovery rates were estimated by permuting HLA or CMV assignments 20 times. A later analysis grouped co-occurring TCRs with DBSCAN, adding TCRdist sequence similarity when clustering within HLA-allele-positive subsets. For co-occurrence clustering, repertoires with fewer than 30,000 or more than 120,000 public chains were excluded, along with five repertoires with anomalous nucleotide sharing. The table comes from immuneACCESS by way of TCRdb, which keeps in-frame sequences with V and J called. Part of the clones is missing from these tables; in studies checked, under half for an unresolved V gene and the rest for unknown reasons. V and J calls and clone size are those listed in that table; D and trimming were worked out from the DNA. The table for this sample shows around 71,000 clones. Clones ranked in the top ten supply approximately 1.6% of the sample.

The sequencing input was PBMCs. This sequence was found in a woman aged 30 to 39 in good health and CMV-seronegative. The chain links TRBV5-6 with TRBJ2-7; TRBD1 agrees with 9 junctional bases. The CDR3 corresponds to CASSSEDRGYTYEQYF. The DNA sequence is TGTGCCAGCAGCTCCGAGGACAGGGGTTACACCTACGAGCAGTACTTC.